This entry lists 28 T cell receptor beta chains sequenced from one sample in a study of control samples from healthy donors and cancer patients. Assay: immunoSEQ multiplex PCR; the TCRdb copy retains only in-frame clones and omits some. This table holds roughly 120,000 clones, 90% to 95% found once. The sequenced material came from blood. The receptor source for this set is a woman aged 18-29 years in good health.

The gene calls are TRBV28 and TRBJ2-3, with D possibly matching TRBD2 (7 bases). The CDR3 runs 16 residues. In germline, CDR1 is MDHEN, CDR2 SYDVKM. V shed 3 bases and J shed 2 bases, with 15 bases lying between them. The CDR3 DNA is TGTGCCAGCAGTTTCAGGGGAGGGAGAGTCACAGATACGCAGTATTTT. It yields the protein CASSFRGGRVTDTQYF.

V and J are TRBV28 and TRBJ2-7; the match to TRBD1 covers 8 bases. Trimming took 5 bases from V and 5 from J; bases not matched to a gene: 8. The CDR3 runs to 14 residues. The germline V gene has CDR1 MDHEN and CDR2 SYDVKM. The DNA of the CDR3 is TGTGCCAGCAGTGACCGGGGACAGGACCACGAGCAGTACTTC. It codes for CASSDRGQDHEQYF.

The chain joins TRBV28 to TRBJ2-7; D is ambiguous. Trimming removed 7 bases from V and 3 bases from J, with 16 bases in between. Germline assignment: CDR1 MDHEN and CDR2 SYDVKM. The CDR3 covers 14 residues. The CDR3, as DNA: TGTGCCAGCAATCTCCAGGCGGTCCGCTACGAGCAGTACTTC. Translation: CASNLQAVRYEQYF.

CDR3 in DNA: TGTGCCAGTAGGACGGACAGGGGCAATCAGCCCCAGCATTTT. Protein sequence: CASRTDRGNQPQHF. The J gene is TRBJ1-5, the V gene TRBV19, with 8 bases matching TRBD1. The V gene's germline CDR1 is LNHDA and CDR2 SQIVND (reference sequence). The CDR3 sequence is 14 residues long. J was trimmed by 2 bases and V by 6 bases; bases with no gene match: 3.

J is TRBJ2-7 and V is TRBV5-1, with 10 bases aligning to TRBD2. V lost 0 bases to trimming and J lost 6 bases; unmatched junction nucleotides: 6. This CDR3 is built from 15 residues. In germline, CDR1 is SGHRS, CDR2 YFSETQ. DNA for the CDR3: TGCGCCAGCAGCTTGGGGCTAGCGGGAGTGCCCGAGCAGTACTTC. Encoded protein: CASSLGLAGVPEQYF.

The chain uses TRBV2 and TRBJ2-3; 11 nucleotides agree with TRBD2. Germline V CDR1 and CDR2: SNHLY, FYNNEI. The V segment lost 2 bases and the J segment 7 bases; nucleotides outside the gene matches: 8. This CDR3 is 16 amino acids long. The CDR3 nucleotides are TGTGCCAGCAGTGAAAGTCTAGCGGGAGGTATTAATACGCAGTATTTT. It encodes CASSESLAGGINTQYF.

In its sample, this clone was seen once. The V gene is TRBV5-1, the J gene TRBJ2-7; TRBD1 might be the D (5 bases). CDR1 and CDR2 (germline): SGHRS, YFSETQ. Between the trimmed V and J ends, which lost 3 bases and 4 bases, there was a span of 14 bases. CDR3 length: 14 amino acids. CDR3 sequence reads: CASSSTVGAYEQYF. CDR3 DNA sequence: TGCGCCAGCAGCTCGACAGTGGGTGCTTACGAGCAGTACTTC.

This chain uses TRBV29-1 with TRBJ1-1; D is ambiguous. V was clipped by 7 bases and J by 4 bases, with 7 bases between them. The CDR3 extends over 10 amino acids. Germline loops: CDR1 SQVTM, CDR2 ANQGSEA. The CDR3 is CSDGGTEAFF. Written as DNA, the CDR3 is TGCAGCGATGGAGGCACTGAAGCTTTCTTT.

This chain joins TRBV18 and TRBJ2-2; 8 nucleotides line up with TRBD1. Germline CDR1 and CDR2: KGHSH and LQKENI. CDR3 length: 16 amino acids. With 2 bases clipped from V and 0 bases from J, the junction kept 2 bases outside the gene matches. In DNA form, the CDR3 reads TGTGCCAGCTCACCAAGGACAGGGTCGAACACCGGGGAGCTGTTTTTT. Amino acid sequence: CASSPRTGSNTGELFF. Using reference TRBV18 and TRBJ2-2 for the parts outside the CDR3, the full variable domain is NAGVMQNPRHLVRRRGQEARLRCSPMKGHSHVYWYRQLPEEGLKFMVYLQKENIIDESGMPKERFSAEFPKEGPSILRIQQVVRGDSAAYFCASSPRTGSNTGELFFGEGSRLTVL.

The rearrangement links TRBV21-1 to TRBJ2-6; the D call TRBD2 from the table was never checked on the DNA. TRBV21-1 is assigned pseudogene status. The CDR3 has 14 residues. CDR3 sequence (DNA): TGTGCCAGCAGCAAAATCTCCGGGGCCAACGTCCTGACTTTC. As protein: CASSKISGANVLTF.

The gene calls are TRBV3-1 (or the pseudogene TRBV3-2) and TRBJ2-5, with no clear D. Germline values: CDR1 LGHDT, CDR2 YNNKEL (reference sequence). Trimming shortened V by 0 bases and J by 4 bases, and 15 bases separated the two germline ends. This CDR3 has 16 residues. Here the CDR3 reads CASSQEGSPWGETQYF. CDR3 nucleotide sequence: TGTGCCAGCAGCCAAGAAGGGTCCCCATGGGGAGAGACCCAGTACTTC.

The CDR3 bases are TGTGCCACCAGTGAGGGGGGGGCTCAGCCCCAGCATTTT. This codes for CATSEGGAQPQHF. The chain carries TRBV24-1 and TRBJ1-5; D is perhaps TRBD1 (6 bases). V was shortened by 4 bases and J by 6 bases, with 9 bases between the two germline ends. This CDR3 has 13 residues. Looked up from germline, CDR1 is KGHDR and CDR2 is SFDVKD.

The chain uses TRBV5-1 and TRBJ2-2, with 14 positions matching TRBD2. V lost 4 bases, J lost 1 base, and 15 bases stayed unmatched. There are 21 residues in the CDR3. Germline assignment: CDR1 SGHRS and CDR2 YFSETQ. CDR3 nucleotides: TGCGCCAGCAGCCCGGGGACAGGGACTAGCGGGAGTGAAAAGAACACCGGGGAGCTGTTTTTT. It translates to CASSPGTGTSGSEKNTGELFF.

V usage is TRBV9 and J usage is TRBJ2-6, with 13 bases matching TRBD2. CDR1 and CDR2 (germline): SGDLS, YYNGEE. The CDR3 runs 19 residues. Trimming took 4 bases from V and 1 from J; bases not matched to a gene: 8. CDR3 coding DNA: TGTGCCAGCAGCCCCCGACTAGCGGGGGGCCTATCTGGGGCCAACGTCCTGACTTTC. It specifies CASSPRLAGGLSGANVLTF.

This chain links TRBV20-1 with TRBJ2-5; the D gene is possibly TRBD2 (5 bases). This CDR3 is 11 amino acids long. Deletions cut 7 bases from V and 7 bases from J, with 13 bases between. Germline V gene lookup returns CDR1 DFQATT and CDR2 SNEGSKA (reference sequence). The DNA for the CDR3 is TGCAGTGAGGGCCGTGAGGGGACCCAGTACTTC. This sequence encodes CSEGREGTQYF.

This rearrangement joins TRBV21-1 to TRBJ1-6; no DNA check was done on the table's D call, TRBD1. TRBV21-1 is flagged as a pseudogene. CDR3 size: 15 residues. CDR3 sequence: CASSKGPGVGSPLHF. CDR3 coding DNA: TGTGCCAGCAGCAAAGGTCCAGGGGTAGGTTCACCCCTCCACTTT.

The chain couples TRBV10-3 to TRBJ1-5, with a possible D match to TRBD1 (6 bases). The CDR3 has 17 residues. V shed 0 bases and J shed 3 bases, with 15 bases lying between them. CDR1 ENHRY and CDR2 SYGVKD come from the germline V gene. CDR3 region: CAISESMRGGVNQPQHF. CDR3 DNA sequence: TGTGCCATCAGTGAGTCTATGAGAGGGGGAGTCAATCAGCCCCAGCATTTT.

This sequence joins TRBV6-1 and TRBJ1-5; D is unresolved. Deletions cut 4 bases from V and 0 bases from J, with 16 bases between. The V gene's germline CDR1 is MNHNS and CDR2 SASEGT. This CDR3 is 17 amino acids long. CDR3 bases: TGTGCCAGCAGTGGTGAACATACGAGCTATAGCAATCAGCCCCAGCATTTT. Encoded protein: CASSGEHTSYSNQPQHF.

V gene TRBV9 combines with J gene TRBJ2-3, with D perhaps being TRBD1 or TRBD2 (5 bases each). V was pared by 3 bases and J by 4 bases, with 15 bases between. The CDR3 is 15 amino acids. Germline values: CDR1 SGDLS, CDR2 YYNGEE. The CDR3 spells CASSAPDRGADTQYF. CDR3 nucleotide sequence: TGTGCCAGCAGCGCCCCGGACCGAGGGGCAGATACGCAGTATTTT.

This clone was detected a few times. The chain links TRBV24-1 to TRBJ2-2; D is undetermined. Per germline, CDR1 KGHDR and CDR2 SFDVKD. V lost 5 bases and J lost 5, with 11 bases in between. CDR3 length: 14 amino acids. The CDR3 DNA reads as TGTGCCACCAGTGGCCCCTCCGGAACCGGGGAGCTGTTTTTT. This codes for CATSGPSGTGELFF.

Notes on this clone: Other DNA sequences from this sample encode an identical CDR3 as well. The chain uses TRBV28 and TRBJ2-5; 9 nucleotides agree with TRBD1. Germline V gene data show CDR1 as MDHEN and CDR2 as SYDVKM. With 6 bases clipped from V and 5 bases from J, the junction kept 7 bases outside the gene matches. The CDR3 consists of 14 residues. The CDR3 region has the DNA TGTGCCAGCAGCCAGGACAGGGGAAGGGAGACCCAGTACTTC. Protein sequence: CASSQDRGRETQYF.

This chain connects TRBV10-2 to TRBJ1-4; no firm D call. CDR3 size: 12 residues. Germline V gives CDR1 WSHSY, CDR2 SAAADI. Trimming pared 8 bases from V and 7 bases from J, leaving 11 bases between. The CDR3 loop is CASGPRPEKLFF. CDR3 DNA: TGCGCCAGCGGGCCCCGGCCTGAAAAACTGTTTTTT.

The chain recombines TRBV27 with TRBJ2-3; D is possibly TRBD2 (6 bases). CDR1 is MNHEY, CDR2 SMNVEV, per germline (reference sequence). V lost 4 bases to trimming and J lost 6 bases, with 17 bases between them. The length of the CDR3 is 15 residues. The CDR3 DNA reads as TGTGCCAGCAGTTCTACCGGACTACTTCAGGATACGCAGTATTTT. Translation gives CASSSTGLLQDTQYF.

As to this clone: Other nucleotide sequences in the sample specify the same CDR3. This chain joins TRBV28 and TRBJ1-2; D remains ambiguous. V was trimmed by 2 bases and J by 3 bases, leaving 4 bases between them. In germline, CDR1 is MDHEN, CDR2 SYDVKM. This CDR3 region has 12 residues. This chain's CDR3 is CASSLGDYGYTF. CDR3 DNA: TGTGCCAGCAGTTTAGGAGACTATGGCTACACCTTC.

The gene calls are TRBV7-2 and TRBJ2-1; 7 nucleotides match TRBD2. The CDR3 extends over 17 amino acids. The ends lost 2 bases at V and 6 bases at J; junction bases unmatched: 13. Germline lookup yields CDR1 SGHTA and CDR2 FQGNSA. The CDR3 protein is CASSLPSGATLGNEQFF. For the CDR3, the DNA is TGTGCCAGCAGCTTACCTAGCGGAGCAACCCTCGGCAATGAGCAGTTCTTC.

CDR3: CASSQGTGYSPGNEQFF. The CDR3, as DNA: TGTGCCAGCAGCCAAGGTACGGGCTACTCGCCGGGAAATGAGCAGTTCTTC. The rearrangement joins TRBV4-2 to TRBJ2-1; the D gene is possibly TRBD2 (5 bases). Germline CDR1 is LGHNA and CDR2 is YNFKEQ. V shed 1 base and J shed 7 bases, with 20 bases lying between them. This CDR3 is built from 17 residues.

This clone was found a few times. This chain's CDR3 is CASSKKTPERTDTQYF. CDR3 DNA sequence: TGTGCCAGCAGCAAAAAGACCCCAGAACGGACAGATACGCAGTATTTT. V usage is TRBV7-9 and J usage is TRBJ2-3; D is unclear. The ends were cut back, 5 bases at V and 3 bases at J, with 18 bases in the middle. There are 16 residues in the CDR3. Germline V CDR1 and CDR2: SEHNR, FQNEAQ (reference sequence).

This clone has only one observation. This chain joins TRBV9 and TRBJ2-1; D remains unclear. V was trimmed by 6 bases and J by 3 bases, leaving 16 bases between them. From germline, CDR1 is SGDLS and CDR2 YYNGEE. This CDR3 has 15 residues. The CDR3 reads CASIPGGCVYNEQFF. CDR3 bases: TGTGCCAGCATCCCAGGTGGGTGTGTCTACAATGAGCAGTTCTTC.